The clone carrying this TCR beta chain appeared a few times. The antigen remains undetermined. The CDR3 length is 16 residues. Germline V gene sequence: CDR1 SNHLY, CDR2 FYNNEI. Trimming left V 7 bases short and J 0 bases short, with 15 bases between. TCRdb keeps only in-frame clones here, not all; method: immunoSEQ multiplex PCR. The sample records around 350,000 clones, 70% to 90% being singletons. These data originate in a study of cytomegalovirus exposure and HLA in healthy donors. General study results and limits: For most TCR sequences rarity was the rule, although some public TCRs occurred in many donors.

Sequenced material: PBMCs. This sequence joins TRBV2 and TRBJ1-4; D remains unclear. The TCR originated in a woman aged 18 to 35 in good health and CMV-seronegative. The CDR3 loop reads CASTPGRTATNEKLFF. DNA of the CDR3: TGTGCCAGCACTCCGGGTAGAACCGCAACTAATGAAAAACTGTTTTTT.